The 8 T cell receptor beta chains listed next were all sequenced from one sample in a study of shared clonotypes between healthy human individuals. Only in-frame clones appear in the TCRdb table, and some are missing; sequencing was by immunoSEQ multiplex PCR. The sample yields 950,000 to 1,200,000 clones, approximately 77% seen once. Material for sequencing was memory CD4+ T cells from PBMCs. Subset in this sample: CD45RA-negative fraction. These receptor sequences come from a man younger than 35 in good health. Some clones in this sample may be carry-over from other donors' samples.

This clone was seen once. V and J are TRBV4-1 and TRBJ1-5; D is perhaps TRBD1 (5 bases). The V gene lost 1 base and the J gene lost 7 bases, with 14 bases spanning the gap. Germline CDR1 is MGHRA and CDR2 is YSYEKL. The length of the CDR3 is 15 residues. DNA for the CDR3: TGCGCCAGCAGCCAAGTCCAGGGAGGAGACCAGCCCCAGCATTTT. Translation: CASSQVQGGDQPQHF.

CDR3 bases: TGTGCCACCAGCCCTCCCTGGGGACTGGGCTCCTACGAGCAGTACTTC. This gives the protein CATSPPWGLGSYEQYF. V gene TRBV15 combines with J gene TRBJ2-7; D possibly corresponds to TRBD2 (6 bases). The CDR3 has 16 residues. Looked up from germline, CDR1 is LNHNV and CDR2 is YYDKDF (reference sequence). V was pared by 5 bases and J by 0 bases, with 17 bases between.

This chain links TRBV4-2 with TRBJ1-3, with D perhaps matching TRBD1 (5 bases). Germline CDR1 reads LGHNA; CDR2 reads YNFKEQ. This CDR3 is 18 amino acids long. Trimming took 0 bases from V and 2 from J, leaving 17 bases between them. The CDR3 protein is CASSQEPGGTSAGNTIYF. Written as DNA, the CDR3 is TGTGCCAGCAGCCAAGAACCGGGAGGGACTTCGGCTGGAAACACCATATATTTT.

This clone was seen just once. This CDR3 reads CASSPRLISNQPQHF. CDR3 in DNA: TGTGCCAGCTCACCACGTCTAATAAGCAATCAGCCCCAGCATTTT. The gene calls are TRBV18 and TRBJ1-5; D is unclear. V dropped 1 base and J dropped 1 base, with 8 bases sitting between them. The CDR3 runs 15 residues. Germline V CDR1 and CDR2: KGHSH, LQKENI.

V and J are TRBV5-1 and TRBJ2-1, with D possibly matching TRBD2 (6 bases). The germline CDR1 and CDR2 sequences are SGHRS and YFSETQ. The ends were cut back, 4 bases at V and 2 bases at J, with 13 bases in the middle. The CDR3 sequence is 15 residues long. The CDR3 spells CASSEDGGPYNEQFF. As DNA, the CDR3 is TGCGCCAGCAGCGAGGACGGGGGTCCCTACAATGAGCAGTTCTTC.

This rearrangement joins TRBV10-3 to TRBJ1-5, with D hard to call. The ends were cut back, 3 bases at V and 3 bases at J, with 3 bases in the middle. The CDR3 contains 12 residues. Looked up from germline, CDR1 is ENHRY and CDR2 is SYGVKD. The CDR3 here is CAISEPNQPQHF. The CDR3 DNA sequence: TGTGCCATCAGTGAACCCAATCAGCCCCAGCATTTT.

The genes are TRBV28 and TRBJ1-5; 7 nucleotides agree with TRBD1. In germline, CDR1 is MDHEN, CDR2 SYDVKM. With 5 bases clipped from V and 4 bases from J, the junction kept 5 bases outside the gene matches. This CDR3 comprises 14 residues. CDR3 in amino acids: CASSPTGYNQPQHF. CDR3 coding DNA: TGTGCCAGCAGTCCGACAGGGTATAATCAGCCCCAGCATTTT.

For this clone: This sample also contains other DNA sequences that code for the same CDR3. This rearrangement joins TRBV30 to TRBJ1-5; TRBD1 agrees at 7 bases. Trimming at V came to 3 bases and at J to 5 bases, leaving 4 bases not matched to a gene. The CDR3 covers 13 residues. Germline values: CDR1 GTSNPN, CDR2 SVGIG (reference sequence). The CDR3 sequence: CAWRKGGHQPQHF. CDR3 coding DNA: TGTGCCTGGAGAAAAGGGGGCCATCAGCCCCAGCATTTT.